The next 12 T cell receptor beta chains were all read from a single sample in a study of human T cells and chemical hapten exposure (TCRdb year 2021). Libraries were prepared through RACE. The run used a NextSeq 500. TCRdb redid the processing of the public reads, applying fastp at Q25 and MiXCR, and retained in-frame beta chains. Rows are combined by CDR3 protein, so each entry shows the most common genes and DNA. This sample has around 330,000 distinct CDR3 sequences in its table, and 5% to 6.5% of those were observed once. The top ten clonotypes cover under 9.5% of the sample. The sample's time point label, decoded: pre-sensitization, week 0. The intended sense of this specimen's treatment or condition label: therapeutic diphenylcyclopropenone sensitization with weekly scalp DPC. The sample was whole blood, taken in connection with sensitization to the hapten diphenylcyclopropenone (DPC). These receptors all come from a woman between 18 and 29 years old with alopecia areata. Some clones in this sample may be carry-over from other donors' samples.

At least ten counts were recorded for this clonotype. The chain's CDR3 is CASSLRYRSSEAFF. The CDR3 DNA is TGTGCCAGCAGTTTAAGGTACAGGTCTTCTGAAGCTTTCTTT. This chain uses TRBV12-3 or TRBV12-4 with TRBJ1-1, with D possibly TRBD1 on 5 matching bases. This CDR3 has 14 amino acids. With 2 bases removed from V and 6 bases from J, the gap between germline ends came to 13 bases.

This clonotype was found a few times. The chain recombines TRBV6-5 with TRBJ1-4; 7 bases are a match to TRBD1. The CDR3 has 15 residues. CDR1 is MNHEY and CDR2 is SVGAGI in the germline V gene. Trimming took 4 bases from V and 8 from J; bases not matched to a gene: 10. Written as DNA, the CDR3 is TGTGCCAGCAGTTCCAACGGACTCAGGGGGGAAAAACTGTTTTTT. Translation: CASSSNGLRGEKLFF.

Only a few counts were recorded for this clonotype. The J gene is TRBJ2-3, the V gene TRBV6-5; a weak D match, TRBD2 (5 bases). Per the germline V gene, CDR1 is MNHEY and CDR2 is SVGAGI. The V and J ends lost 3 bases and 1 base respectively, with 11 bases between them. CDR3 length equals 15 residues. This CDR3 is CASSYRDSGTDTQYF. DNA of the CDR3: TGTGCCAGCAGTTATCGGGATAGCGGCACAGATACGCAGTATTTT.

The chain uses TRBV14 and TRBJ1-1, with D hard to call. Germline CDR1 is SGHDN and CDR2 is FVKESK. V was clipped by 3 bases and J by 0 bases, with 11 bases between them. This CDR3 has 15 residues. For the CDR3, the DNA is TGTGCCAGCAGCCACCCGGCGGGCTTGAACACTGAAGCTTTCTTT. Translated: CASSHPAGLNTEAFF.

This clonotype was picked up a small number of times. The CDR3 region is CASSLASGTQPGDTQYF. The CDR3 bases are TGTGCCAGCAGCTTAGCCTCCGGGACTCAACCGGGGGATACGCAGTATTTT. This chain uses TRBV11-2 with TRBJ2-3; D is possibly TRBD2 (6 bases). V gave up 1 base and J gave up 6 bases, with 20 bases separating them. In germline, CDR1 is SGHAT, CDR2 FQNNGV. This CDR3 is 17 amino acids long.

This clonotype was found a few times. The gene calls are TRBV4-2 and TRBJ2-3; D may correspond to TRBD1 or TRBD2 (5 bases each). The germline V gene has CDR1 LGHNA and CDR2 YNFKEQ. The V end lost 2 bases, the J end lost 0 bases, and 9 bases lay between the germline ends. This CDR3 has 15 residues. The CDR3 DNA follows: TGTGCCAGCAGCCAATGGGGGATAAGCACAGATACGCAGTATTTT. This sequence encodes CASSQWGISTDTQYF.

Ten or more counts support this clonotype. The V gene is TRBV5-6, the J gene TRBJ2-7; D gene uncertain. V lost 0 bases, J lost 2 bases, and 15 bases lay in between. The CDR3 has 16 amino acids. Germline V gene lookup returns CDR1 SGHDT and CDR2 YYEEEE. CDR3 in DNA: TGTGCCAGCAGCTTGGGTCCTCCTCAACTTACCTACGAGCAGTACTTC. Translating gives CASSLGPPQLTYEQYF.

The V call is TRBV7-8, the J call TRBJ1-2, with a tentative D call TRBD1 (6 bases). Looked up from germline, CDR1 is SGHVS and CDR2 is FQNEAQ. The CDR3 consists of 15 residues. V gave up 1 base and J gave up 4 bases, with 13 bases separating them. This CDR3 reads CASSLDRARVYGYTF. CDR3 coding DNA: TGTGCCAGCAGCTTAGACAGGGCGAGAGTCTATGGCTACACCTTC.

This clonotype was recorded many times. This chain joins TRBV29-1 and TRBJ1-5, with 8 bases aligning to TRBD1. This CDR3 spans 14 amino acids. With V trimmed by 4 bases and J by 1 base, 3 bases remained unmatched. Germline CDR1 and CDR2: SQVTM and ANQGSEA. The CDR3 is CSVVTGGSNQPQHF. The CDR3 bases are TGCAGCGTTGTTACAGGGGGGAGCAATCAGCCCCAGCATTTT.

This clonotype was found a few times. The CDR3 loop is CASTGPGGTQYF. The CDR3 region has the DNA TGTGCCAGCACCGGGCCCGGAGGTACGCAGTATTTT. The rearrangement links TRBV11-3 to TRBJ2-3, with D maybe TRBD2 (5 bases). V lost 7 bases and J lost 8, with 13 bases in between. This CDR3 contains 12 residues. Looked up from germline, CDR1 is SGHNT and CDR2 is YENEEA.

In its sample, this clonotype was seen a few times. The CDR3 sequence is CASRTGGGQPQHF. The CDR3 DNA reads as TGTGCCAGCAGGACAGGGGGCGGTCAGCCCCAGCATTTT. J is TRBJ1-5 and V is TRBV12-3 or TRBV12-4, with 10 bases lining up with TRBD1. With V trimmed by 6 bases and J by 6 bases, 2 bases remained unmatched. The CDR3 spans 13 residues.

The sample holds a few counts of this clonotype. Here the CDR3 reads CASSDRETTGELFF. Written as DNA, the CDR3 is TGTGCCAGCAGTGACAGGGAGACCACCGGGGAGCTGTTTTTT. This chain connects TRBV12-3 or TRBV12-4 to TRBJ2-2, with TRBD1 matching 7 bases. The CDR3 loop spans 14 amino acids. With V trimmed by 5 bases and J by 4 bases, 4 bases remained unmatched.